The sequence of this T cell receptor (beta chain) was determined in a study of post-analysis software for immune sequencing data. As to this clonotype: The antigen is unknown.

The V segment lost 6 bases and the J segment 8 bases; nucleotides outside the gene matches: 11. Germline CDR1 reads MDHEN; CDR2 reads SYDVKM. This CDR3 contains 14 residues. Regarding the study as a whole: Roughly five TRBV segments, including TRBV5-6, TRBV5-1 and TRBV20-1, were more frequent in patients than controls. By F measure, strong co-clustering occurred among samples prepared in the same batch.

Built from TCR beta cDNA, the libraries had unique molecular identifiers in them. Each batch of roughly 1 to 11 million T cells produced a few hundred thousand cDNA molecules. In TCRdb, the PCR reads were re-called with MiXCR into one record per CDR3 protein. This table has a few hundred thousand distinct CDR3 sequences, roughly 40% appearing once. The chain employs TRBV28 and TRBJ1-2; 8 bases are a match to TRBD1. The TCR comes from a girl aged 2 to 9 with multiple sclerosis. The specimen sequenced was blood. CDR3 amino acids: CASSRGQGSLGYTF. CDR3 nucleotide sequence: TGTGCCAGCAGCCGCGGACAGGGAAGCTTGGGCTACACCTTC.